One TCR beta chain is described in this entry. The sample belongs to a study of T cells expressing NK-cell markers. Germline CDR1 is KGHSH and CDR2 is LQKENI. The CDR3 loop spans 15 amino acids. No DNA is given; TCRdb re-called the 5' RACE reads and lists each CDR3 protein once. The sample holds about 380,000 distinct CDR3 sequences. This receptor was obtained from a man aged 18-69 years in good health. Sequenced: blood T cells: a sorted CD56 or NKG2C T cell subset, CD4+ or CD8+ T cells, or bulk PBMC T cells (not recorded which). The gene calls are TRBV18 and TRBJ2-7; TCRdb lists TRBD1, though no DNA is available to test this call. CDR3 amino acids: CASSQTGIGPYEQYF.